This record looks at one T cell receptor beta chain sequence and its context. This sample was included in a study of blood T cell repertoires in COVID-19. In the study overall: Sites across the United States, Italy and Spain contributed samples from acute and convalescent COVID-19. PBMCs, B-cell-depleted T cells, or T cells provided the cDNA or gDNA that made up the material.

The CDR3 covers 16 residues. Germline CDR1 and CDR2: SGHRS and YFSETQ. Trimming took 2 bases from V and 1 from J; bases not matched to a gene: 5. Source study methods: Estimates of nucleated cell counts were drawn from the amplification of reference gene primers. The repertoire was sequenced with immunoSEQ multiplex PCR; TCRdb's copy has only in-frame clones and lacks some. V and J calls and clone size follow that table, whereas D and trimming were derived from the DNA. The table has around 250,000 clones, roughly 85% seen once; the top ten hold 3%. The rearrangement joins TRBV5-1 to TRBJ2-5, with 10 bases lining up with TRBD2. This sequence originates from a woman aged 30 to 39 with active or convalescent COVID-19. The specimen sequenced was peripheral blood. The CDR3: CASSFGSGGVQETQYF. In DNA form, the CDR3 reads TGCGCCAGCAGCTTCGGGAGCGGGGGGGTCCAAGAGACCCAGTACTTC. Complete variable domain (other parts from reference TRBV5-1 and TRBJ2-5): KAGVTQTPRYLIKTRGQQVTLSCSPISGHRSVSWYQQTPGQGLQFLFEYFSETQRNKGNFPGRFSGRQFSNSRSEMNVSTLELGDSALYLCASSFGSGGVQETQYFGPGTRLLVL.